This T cell receptor (beta chain) was captured by sequencing in a study of blood T cell repertoires in COVID-19. As for the study in general: The United States, Italy and Spain provided the acute and convalescent COVID-19 samples. Sample material is recorded as cDNA or gDNA derived from T cells, B-cell-depleted T cells, or PBMCs.

Study processing details: Estimation of nucleated cell counts was performed using reference gene primer amplification. Sequenced by immunoSEQ multiplex PCR; TCRdb stores in-frame clones only, minus some. Clone size and V and J calls were adopted from that table, with D and trimming inferred from the DNA. The sample holds tens of thousands of clones, 86% seen once. The V segment lost 3 bases and the J segment 1 base; nucleotides outside the gene matches: 7. The V gene's germline CDR1 is DFQATT and CDR2 SNEGSKA (reference sequence). The CDR3 extends over 15 amino acids. This TCR was recovered from a woman of 80 years or more with acute or convalescent COVID-19. The sequenced sample consisted of peripheral blood. The chain uses TRBV20-1 and TRBJ2-7; 9 positions agree with TRBD1. CDR3 in amino acids: CSASSGTGNSYEQYF. For the CDR3, the DNA is TGCAGTGCTAGTTCCGGGACAGGGAATTCCTACGAGCAGTACTTC.